This T cell receptor beta chain came from a study of STAT5B mutations in CD4+ large granular lymphocyte leukemia (dated by TCRdb to between 2021 and 2022). As for the study more broadly: Among healthy controls, the CDR3 'QG' motif was associated with a particular HLA allele. The study compared the TCRbeta repertoires of patients with CD4+ T-cell large granular lymphocyte leukemia against those of healthy blood donors. Flow cytometry on FACSCanto II or FACSVerse showed that the purified fractions were more than 95% pure among lymphocytes.

The healthy controls were a few dozen blood donors, and the buffy coats of these donors were supplied by the Finnish Red Cross blood service. All TCR-sequenced material derived from peripheral blood: patient blood samples and healthy donor buffy coats. Ficoll-Hypaque gradient centrifugation was used to isolate peripheral blood mononuclear cells. CD4+ cells were magnetically purified from the buffy coats of healthy controls. Genomic DNA was extracted with the Gentra Puregene Cell and Tissue kit and quantified on a Qubit 2.0 fluorometer. This clone showed up just a few times. What this receptor recognizes is not known. Qualities for individual bases were not recorded, and no much larger clone is one base off. The immunoSEQ assay at survey resolution was applied to genomic DNA for sequencing of TCRbeta rearrangements. The authors' pipeline ran thus. In the TCR sequencing data, the lowest productive clonotype frequency that could be detected was 2.59 x 10-5. Only productive TCRbeta rearrangements, defined as complete and in-frame sequences, were included in the analyses. Sample clonality was computed as Simpson clonality in the immunoSEQ Analyzer version 3.0. Clones were categorized by frequency as very rare, small, medium, large (1-20%) or hyperexpanded (>20%). OLGA 1.2.3 estimated generation probabilities, VDJtools produced V-gene circos plots, VDJdb was queried for specificities, and GLIPH identified CDR3 motifs. TCRdb retrieved this table from immuneACCESS and kept in-frame rearrangements only. Not all clones are present; in checked studies, unresolved V genes account for under half, and no reason is known for the remainder. That table furnishes V, J and clone size, whereas the DNA furnished D and trimming. This sample lists 25,000 to 35,000 clones; roughly two thirds were detected once. Of the sample, roughly 0.44% falls within the top ten clones.

Points the paper makes about the study in general: Main leukemic clonotypes were private to each patient, although over 20% appeared at low frequency in other patients' non-leukemic repertoires. The data were not HLA-matched, and the relatively small sample size could explain the higher clonality seen in CD4+ compared with CD8+ T-LGLL. Greater clonality appeared to be present in CD4-sorted patient repertoires than in healthy CD4+ repertoires, and the difference was retained after the putative leukemic clones were removed.

Source material: CD4+ T cells from blood buffy coats. This receptor was obtained from a human donor in good health.

The CDR3 here reads CASSNGVLDTEAFF. The DNA reads as follows: TGTGCCAGCAGTAACGGGGTCTTGGACACTGAAGCTTTCTTT. The V gene is TRBV6-6 and the J gene is TRBJ1-1; the D gene assignment is ambiguous. Including cysteine and phenylalanine, the CDR3 has 14 amino acids. The kept DNA is CDR3 alone, 42 bases in frame from the first base. From the germline V gene (reference sequence), CDR1 is MNHNY and CDR2 is SVGAGI. Trimming costs V 5 bases and J 3 bases, and their ends lie 13 bases apart.